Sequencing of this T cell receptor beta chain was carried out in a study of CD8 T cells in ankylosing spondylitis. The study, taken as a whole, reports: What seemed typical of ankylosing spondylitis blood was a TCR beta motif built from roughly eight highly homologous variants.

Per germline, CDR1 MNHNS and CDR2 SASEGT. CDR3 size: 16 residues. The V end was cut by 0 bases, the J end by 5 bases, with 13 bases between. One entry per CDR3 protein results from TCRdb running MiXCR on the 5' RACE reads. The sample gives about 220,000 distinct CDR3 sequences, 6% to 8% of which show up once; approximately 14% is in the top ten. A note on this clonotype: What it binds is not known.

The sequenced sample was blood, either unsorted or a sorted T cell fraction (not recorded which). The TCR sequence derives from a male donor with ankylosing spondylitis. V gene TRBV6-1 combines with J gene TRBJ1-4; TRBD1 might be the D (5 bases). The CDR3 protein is CASSEANKRGNEKLFF. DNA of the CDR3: TGTGCCAGCAGTGAAGCGAACAAACGGGGGAATGAAAAACTGTTTTTT.